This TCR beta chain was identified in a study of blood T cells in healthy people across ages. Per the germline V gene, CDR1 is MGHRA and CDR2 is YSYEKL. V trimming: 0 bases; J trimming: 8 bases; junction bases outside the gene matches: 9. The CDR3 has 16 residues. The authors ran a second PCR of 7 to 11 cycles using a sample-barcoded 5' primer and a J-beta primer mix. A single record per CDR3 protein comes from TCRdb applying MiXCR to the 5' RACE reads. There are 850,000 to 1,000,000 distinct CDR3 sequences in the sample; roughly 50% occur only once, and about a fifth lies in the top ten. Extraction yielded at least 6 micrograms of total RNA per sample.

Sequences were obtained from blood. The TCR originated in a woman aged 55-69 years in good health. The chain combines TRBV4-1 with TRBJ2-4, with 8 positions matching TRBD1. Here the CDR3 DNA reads TGCGCCAGCAGCCAAGATGGAAGACAGGGGATAGACATTCAGTACTTC. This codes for CASSQDGRQGIDIQYF.